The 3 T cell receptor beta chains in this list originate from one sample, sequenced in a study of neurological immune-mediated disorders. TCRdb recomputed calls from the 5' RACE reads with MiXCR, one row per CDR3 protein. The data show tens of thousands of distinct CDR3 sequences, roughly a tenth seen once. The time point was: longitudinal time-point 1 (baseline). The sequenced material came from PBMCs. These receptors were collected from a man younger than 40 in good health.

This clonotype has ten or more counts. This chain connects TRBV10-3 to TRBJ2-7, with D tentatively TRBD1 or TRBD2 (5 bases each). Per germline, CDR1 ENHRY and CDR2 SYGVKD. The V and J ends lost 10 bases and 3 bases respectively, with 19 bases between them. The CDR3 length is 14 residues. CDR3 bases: TGTGCCACCCGCTCCGGGGCAGGGTTCTACGAGCAGTACTTC. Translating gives CATRSGAGFYEQYF.

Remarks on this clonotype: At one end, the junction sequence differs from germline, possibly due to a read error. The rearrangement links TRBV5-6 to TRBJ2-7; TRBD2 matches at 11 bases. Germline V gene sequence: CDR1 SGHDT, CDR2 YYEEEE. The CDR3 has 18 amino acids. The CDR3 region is CVSRAGSGLAGFSYEQYF. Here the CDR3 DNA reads TGTGTCAGCAGGGCGGGCTCTGGACTAGCGGGTTTCTCCTACGAGCAGTACTTC.

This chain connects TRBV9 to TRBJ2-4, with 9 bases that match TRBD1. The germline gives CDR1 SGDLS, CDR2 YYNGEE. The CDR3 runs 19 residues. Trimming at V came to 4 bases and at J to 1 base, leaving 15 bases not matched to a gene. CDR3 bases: TGTGCCAGCAGCCCTCGGGACAGGGATGGATACGTGGCCAAAAACATTCAGTACTTC. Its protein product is CASSPRDRDGYVAKNIQYF.